Each of the 16 T cell receptor beta chains below was sequenced from the same sample in a study of cytomegalovirus exposure and HLA in healthy donors. It was with 60 Vbeta and 13 Jbeta primers that the PCR ran. The method was immunoSEQ multiplex PCR; TCRdb's version includes in-frame clones alone and lacks a portion of them. The repertoire consists of over 90,000 clones, with around 57% occurring once and the leading ten covering about 4.3%. Sequencing used PBMCs. The receptors shown here come from a human donor in good health.

This clone was seen more than once but under ten times. This chain uses TRBV27 with TRBJ2-1; no clear D gene. The V gene lost 4 bases and the J gene lost 5 bases, with 15 bases spanning the gap. The CDR3 has 15 amino acids. Germline V gives CDR1 MNHEY, CDR2 SMNVEV (reference sequence). The CDR3 loop is CASSYQITYNNEQFF. CDR3 nucleotide sequence: TGTGCCAGCAGTTACCAAATAACTTATAACAATGAGCAGTTCTTC.

This clone has more than one count but fewer than ten. J is TRBJ1-2 and V is TRBV5-4; 9 bases agree with TRBD1. The CDR3 loop spans 14 amino acids. After removal of 0 bases from V and 3 bases from J, the junction contained 0 bases not matched to a gene. The germline V gene encodes CDR1 SGHNT and CDR2 YYREEE (reference sequence). Here the CDR3 DNA reads TGTGCCAGCAGCTTGGGACAGGGGGACTATGGCTACACCTTC. Protein: CASSLGQGDYGYTF.

The chain is built from TRBV9 and TRBJ2-5; TRBD1 agrees at 8 bases. This CDR3 has 16 amino acids. V gave up 0 bases and J gave up 2 bases; unmatched junction bases: 6. Germline-derived CDR1 and CDR2 are SGDLS and YYNGEE. The CDR3 coding sequence is TGTGCCAGCAGCGTAGCGACAGGGGTTGGGCAAGAGACCCAGTACTTC. Its protein product is CASSVATGVGQETQYF.

The rearrangement uses TRBV5-4 and TRBJ2-2; 8 bases line up with TRBD2. The J segment lost 2 bases and the V segment lost 4 bases, leaving 7 bases of the junction unmatched. The CDR3 is 16 residues long. CDR1 is SGHNT and CDR2 is YYREEE in the germline V gene (reference sequence). CDR3 residues: CASSPGLARNTGELFF. The CDR3 DNA reads as TGTGCCAGCAGCCCTGGACTAGCCCGAAACACCGGGGAGCTGTTTTTT.

The genes are TRBV10-3 and TRBJ1-2; D remains ambiguous. The V gene's germline CDR1 is ENHRY and CDR2 SYGVKD. V lost 7 bases and J lost 5, with 20 bases in between. CDR3 length equals 15 residues. CDR3 coding DNA: TGTGCCATCATGTCGTCCCCGACGCGGGGATATGGCTACACCTTC. This codes for CAIMSSPTRGYGYTF.

About this clone: Other DNA sequences in the same sample also yield this CDR3. This chain connects TRBV10-3 to TRBJ2-7, with D hard to call. The CDR3 sequence is 12 residues long. Germline CDR1 ENHRY, CDR2 SYGVKD. Deletions cut 2 bases from V and 5 bases from J, with 7 bases between. The CDR3 spells CAISESEHEQYF. In nucleotides, the CDR3 is TGTGCCATCAGTGAGAGTGAGCACGAGCAGTACTTC.

The V call is TRBV2, the J call TRBJ2-2, with TRBD1 matching over 7 bases. Germline lookup yields CDR1 SNHLY and CDR2 FYNNEI. Trimming cost V 6 bases and J 0 bases; bases outside gene matches: 10. The CDR3 is 17 amino acids. CDR3 amino acids: CASRDDRVRTNTGELFF. The CDR3 DNA sequence: TGTGCCAGCAGGGACGACAGGGTGAGGACGAACACCGGGGAGCTGTTTTTT.

The sample holds one count of this clone. The V gene is TRBV5-1, the J gene TRBJ2-5; 7 positions agree with TRBD2. Trimming cost V 4 bases and J 5 bases; bases outside gene matches: 11. This CDR3 region has 15 residues. CDR1 is SGHRS and CDR2 is YFSETQ in the germline V gene. The CDR3 here is CASSPGAVAGETQYF. For the CDR3, the DNA is TGCGCCAGCAGCCCCGGGGCAGTAGCGGGCGAGACCCAGTACTTC.

This chain uses TRBV5-1 with TRBJ1-1; D not certain. Deletions cut 0 bases from V and 0 bases from J, with 9 bases between. CDR1 is SGHRS, CDR2 YFSETQ, per germline. The CDR3 totals 15 residues. CDR3 bases: TGCGCCAGCAGCTTGGGAGGCAGAATGAACACTGAAGCTTTCTTT. This translates into CASSLGGRMNTEAFF.

The chain carries TRBV5-1 and TRBJ2-3; TRBD2 agrees at 9 bases. From germline, CDR1 is SGHRS and CDR2 YFSETQ. V shed 1 base, J shed 0 bases, and the junction held 9 bases outside the gene matches. There are 18 residues in the CDR3. For the CDR3, the DNA is TGCGCCAGCAGCTTGCGGCTTCTAGCGGGGATCAGCACAGATACGCAGTATTTT. It codes for CASSLRLLAGISTDTQYF.

The DNA of the CDR3 is TGCGCCAGCAGCCAATGGGCTAGCGGGAGTCTTGCCGGAAATGAGCAGTTCTTC. Translated: CASSQWASGSLAGNEQFF. The gene calls are TRBV4-1 and TRBJ2-1; 10 nucleotides agree with TRBD2. CDR1 is MGHRA and CDR2 is YSYEKL in the germline V gene. The CDR3 spans 18 residues. Trimming took 2 bases from V and 7 from J; bases not matched to a gene: 14.

The chain couples TRBV4-2 to TRBJ2-7, with 13 bases that match TRBD2. CDR1 LGHNA and CDR2 YNFKEQ come from the germline V gene. The CDR3 is made up of 17 amino acids. The ends lost 2 bases at V and 3 bases at J; junction bases unmatched: 7. The CDR3 nucleotides read TGTGCCAGCAGCCAACATACCGGGACTAGCGGGGTCTACGAGCAGTACTTC. It is translated as CASSQHTGTSGVYEQYF.

This chain uses TRBV5-1 with TRBJ2-1; D remains unclear. V lost 7 bases and J lost 6, with 8 bases in between. This CDR3 comprises 11 residues. CDR1 and CDR2 (germline): SGHRS, YFSETQ. The CDR3 sequence is CASLDGNEQFF. The CDR3 DNA is TGCGCCAGCCTAGATGGCAATGAGCAGTTCTTC.

The chain is built from TRBV27 and TRBJ2-3; a weak D match, TRBD2 (6 bases). Germline V gene lookup returns CDR1 MNHEY and CDR2 SMNVEV (reference sequence). There are 15 residues in the CDR3. V dropped 1 base and J dropped 4 bases, with 12 bases sitting between them. The CDR3 coding sequence is TGTGCCAGCAGTTTATACTCCTCGGGAGCAGATACGCAGTATTTT. Translating gives CASSLYSSGADTQYF.

This clone was seen more than once but under ten times. The chain recombines TRBV29-1 with TRBJ2-5; D ambiguous. The V end was cut by 4 bases, the J end by 3 bases, with 9 bases between. CDR1 and CDR2 from the germline V gene are SQVTM and ANQGSEA. There are 12 residues in the CDR3. CDR3 residues: CSVVGQKETQYF. CDR3 in DNA: TGCAGCGTTGTTGGTCAGAAAGAGACCCAGTACTTC.

This clone came up a few times. The V and J genes are TRBV30 and TRBJ2-3, with D perhaps TRBD2 (5 bases). Germline V gene sequence: CDR1 GTSNPN, CDR2 SVGIG (reference sequence). This CDR3 has 13 residues. Trimming cost V 7 bases and J 6 bases, with 17 bases left between them. For the CDR3, the DNA is TGTGCCTCCGCGGGTCCTAGTCGGGATACGCAGTATTTT. It is translated as CASAGPSRDTQYF.